These 11 T cell receptor beta chains were sequenced from one sample in a study of tissue T cells after allogeneic stem cell transplantation. TCRdb's table, derived via immunoSEQ multiplex PCR, lists solely in-frame clones and lacks some. This sample yields more than 9,000 clones, of which 70% are seen a single time; roughly an eighth belongs to the top ten. The sequenced sample was tissue from the right colon, obtained at autopsy. The receptors shown here come from a woman between 18 and 55 years old with breast cancer.

The chain couples TRBV3-1 (or the pseudogene TRBV3-2) to TRBJ1-5; 10 nucleotides align to TRBD1. From germline, CDR1 is LGHDT and CDR2 YNNKEL (reference sequence). The J segment lost 4 bases and the V segment lost 0 bases, leaving 3 bases of the junction unmatched. This CDR3 has 16 amino acids. CDR3: CASSQEEGQGNQPQHF. CDR3 in DNA: TGTGCCAGCAGCCAAGAAGAGGGACAGGGGAATCAGCCCCAGCATTTT.

This clone was counted once. The chain recombines TRBV5-1 with TRBJ2-1; 7 bases fit TRBD1. Germline CDR1 is SGHRS and CDR2 is YFSETQ. There are 17 residues in the CDR3. V lost 1 base, J lost 10 bases, and 17 bases stayed unmatched. The CDR3, as DNA: TGCGCCAGCAGCTTGCAAACAGGGGTGGAGCATAATGGGGAGCAGTTCTTC. It codes for CASSLQTGVEHNGEQFF.

This chain joins TRBV10-2 and TRBJ2-1, with 9 bases identical to TRBD2. CDR1 and CDR2 (germline): WSHSY, SAAADI. The CDR3 loop spans 15 amino acids. V gave up 4 bases and J gave up 5 bases; unmatched junction bases: 6. In DNA, the CDR3 is TGCGCCAGCAGTGTCGGGCTAGCGGGGAACAATGAGCAGTTCTTC. It is translated as CASSVGLAGNNEQFF.

The chain is built from TRBV2 and TRBJ2-1; 7 bases align to TRBD1. The V and J ends lost 6 bases and 6 bases, in that order; junction bases with no gene match: 14. CDR1 SNHLY and CDR2 FYNNEI come from the germline V gene. The CDR3 sequence is 16 residues long. The CDR3 coding sequence is TGTGCCAGCAGGACACAAACGAAAGGGGGCGGCAATGAGCAGTTCTTC. Residues: CASRTQTKGGGNEQFF.

V and J are TRBV5-4 and TRBJ2-3; D is undetermined. Trimming stripped 2 bases from V and 2 bases from J, with 9 bases between. The germline V gene has CDR1 SGHNT and CDR2 YYREEE (reference sequence). The length of the CDR3 is 14 residues. CDR3: CASSFGGYTDTQYF. The CDR3 coding sequence is TGTGCCAGCAGCTTTGGCGGTTACACAGATACGCAGTATTTT.

The V call is TRBV19, the J call TRBJ2-7; either TRBD1 or TRBD2 may supply D (5 bases each). Germline CDR1 reads LNHDA; CDR2 reads SQIVND (reference sequence). V lost 3 bases, J lost 1 base, and 16 bases lay in between. The CDR3 covers 16 residues. CDR3 nucleotide sequence: TGTGCCAGTAGTATGAAGGTGGGGACCGCATCCTACGAGCAGTACTTC. Translating it yields CASSMKVGTASYEQYF.

This rearrangement joins TRBV24-1 to TRBJ2-1, with 7 bases lining up with TRBD1. This CDR3 is built from 16 residues. Germline V gene sequence: CDR1 KGHDR, CDR2 SFDVKD. J gave up 2 bases and V 2 bases, and 5 bases lay outside the gene matches. The CDR3 region is CATSDSGGQAYNEQFF. CDR3 nucleotide sequence: TGTGCCACCAGTGATTCCGGAGGACAGGCCTACAATGAGCAGTTCTTC.

The V call is TRBV30, the J call TRBJ1-6; 7 positions match TRBD1. The V gene end was trimmed by 5 bases and the J gene end by 10 bases; junction bases not matched to a gene: 8. The CDR3 contains 13 residues. The germline gives CDR1 GTSNPN, CDR2 SVGIG (reference sequence). The CDR3 region has the DNA TGTGCCTGGGATGGGGACAGTGGGTCACCCCTCCACTTT. This codes for CAWDGDSGSPLHF.

This clone came up a few times. V usage is TRBV7-2 and J usage is TRBJ2-3; 8 bases match TRBD1. CDR1 is SGHTA and CDR2 is FQGNSA in the germline V gene. V trimming: 4 bases; J trimming: 1 base; junction bases outside the gene matches: 1. The CDR3 runs 14 residues. As DNA, the CDR3 is TGTGCCAGCAGCTGGGGACAGGGCACAGATACGCAGTATTTT. Protein product: CASSWGQGTDTQYF.

V gene TRBV2 combines with J gene TRBJ1-2; perhaps TRBD1 as D (5 bases). Looked up from germline, CDR1 is SNHLY and CDR2 is FYNNEI. This CDR3 comprises 12 residues. V was trimmed by 11 bases and J by 6 bases, leaving 16 bases between them. The CDR3 DNA follows: TGTGCCTTTGCGCGGGGGGGGAATGGCTACACCTTC. Amino acids: CAFARGGNGYTF.

This chain uses TRBV5-6 with TRBJ1-2; maybe TRBD1 (6 bases). The CDR3 has 16 residues. The germline V gene encodes CDR1 SGHDT and CDR2 YYEEEE. V lost 0 bases to trimming and J lost 0 bases, with 12 bases between them. CDR3 DNA: TGTGCCAGCAGCTTGGGCACAGGGATTACTAACTATGGCTACACCTTC. The encoded protein is CASSLGTGITNYGYTF.